The 13 T cell receptor beta chains below were found in one sample sequenced in a study of yellow fever vaccine responses in identical twins. In TCRdb, the RT-PCR reads were re-called with MiXCR into one record per CDR3 protein. The repertoire holds 4,000 to 5,000 distinct CDR3 sequences, with roughly 85% as singletons. Sequenced material: T cells from blood (PBMCs), unsorted or a sorted subset (not recorded which), taken before or after yellow fever vaccination (not recorded which). These receptor sequences come from a young woman who received the yellow fever vaccine.

V is TRBV11-3 and J is TRBJ2-1; D is perhaps TRBD2 (5 bases). Trimming took off 0 bases at V and 4 bases at J, with 10 bases between the two ends. Germline CDR1 reads SGHNT; CDR2 reads YENEEA. The CDR3 is 15 amino acids. The CDR3 sequence: CASSLEAGAYNEQFF. CDR3 bases: TGTGCCAGCAGCTTAGAGGCGGGCGCGTACAATGAGCAGTTCTTC.

V usage is TRBV7-9 and J usage is TRBJ2-7; 10 bases fit TRBD2. The V gene end was trimmed by 2 bases and the J gene end by 7 bases; junction bases not matched to a gene: 8. CDR3 length: 15 amino acids. Germline CDR1 SEHNR, CDR2 FQNEAQ (reference sequence). The CDR3 sequence: CASSLLGAGGGEQYF. In DNA, the CDR3 is TGTGCCAGCAGCTTACTTGGAGCGGGAGGGGGTGAGCAGTACTTC.

The chain employs TRBV18 and TRBJ2-7; tentative D call: TRBD1 (6 bases). Germline lookup yields CDR1 KGHSH and CDR2 LQKENI. Trimming cost V 6 bases and J 4 bases, with 16 bases left between them. This CDR3 contains 14 residues. This CDR3 reads CASSPGGQLYEQYF. CDR3 DNA: TGTGCCAGCTCTCCTGGGGGACAACTGTACGAGCAGTACTTC.

The V gene is TRBV5-1, the J gene TRBJ1-1; TRBD1 is a possible D gene (5 bases). The V gene lost 5 bases and the J gene lost 7 bases, with 9 bases spanning the gap. Germline V gene sequence: CDR1 SGHRS, CDR2 YFSETQ. CDR3 length: 11 residues. The DNA for the CDR3 is TGCGCCAGCAGTCCCGGGGGTGAAGCTTTCTTT. It encodes CASSPGGEAFF.

The CDR3, as DNA: TGTGCCAGCAGCCCGGACGGAAACACCGGGGAGCTGTTTTTT. Residues: CASSPDGNTGELFF. The chain couples TRBV13 to TRBJ2-2, with D uncertain. Per the germline V gene, CDR1 is PRHDT and CDR2 is FYEKMQ (reference sequence). Deletions cut 5 bases from V and 2 bases from J, with 9 bases between. The CDR3 is made up of 14 amino acids.

This clonotype appeared a few times. V is TRBV6-5 and J is TRBJ1-2; the match to TRBD1 covers 7 bases. Germline V lookup: CDR1 MNHEY, CDR2 SVGAGI. The CDR3 loop spans 14 amino acids. V dropped 0 bases and J dropped 6; count of bases not matched to a gene: 4. The CDR3 reads CASSYSTGLNGYTF. DNA of the CDR3: TGTGCCAGCAGTTACTCGACAGGGCTTAATGGCTACACCTTC.

The chain has TRBV2 and TRBJ2-3; 7 bases agree with TRBD1. Germline V gene lookup returns CDR1 SNHLY and CDR2 FYNNEI. Germline trimming cut 10 bases from V and 1 base from J; bases unmatched to any gene: 2. The CDR3 has 12 residues. CDR3 bases: TGTGCCATCGACAGGGGCACAGATACGCAGTATTTT. Its protein is CAIDRGTDTQYF. The full variable domain, completed using reference TRBV2 and TRBJ2-3, is EPEVTQTPSHQVTQMGQEVILRCVPISNHLYFYWYRQILGQKVEFLVSFYNNEISEKSEIFDDQFSVERPDGSNFTLKIRSTKLEDSAMYFCAIDRGTDTQYFGPGTRLTVL.

The chain is built from TRBV29-1 and TRBJ1-5; D not resolved. The CDR3 is made up of 12 amino acids. The V end lost 0 bases, the J end lost 6 bases, and 6 bases lay between the germline ends. From germline, CDR1 is SQVTM and CDR2 ANQGSEA. Here the CDR3 reads CSVEDRLQPQHF. As DNA, the CDR3 is TGCAGCGTTGAAGATCGACTTCAGCCCCAGCATTTT.

This clonotype was counted between two and nine times. V and J are TRBV10-1 and TRBJ1-1, with D possibly matching TRBD1 (6 bases). V was trimmed by 6 bases and J by 5 bases, leaving 13 bases between them. Germline V CDR1 and CDR2: WNHNN, SYGVQD (reference sequence). The CDR3 has 13 amino acids. The chain's CDR3 is CASRRGGNTEAFF. The CDR3 DNA follows: TGCGCCAGCAGGAGGGGGGGAAATACTGAAGCTTTCTTT.

The CDR3 is CASRPGGQGDTQYF. As DNA, the CDR3 is TGTGCCAGCAGACCGGGGGGCCAGGGAGATACGCAGTATTTT. The J gene is TRBJ2-3, the V gene TRBV21-1; the listed D gene, TRBD2, was not tested against the DNA. TRBV21-1 has pseudogene status. CDR3 length equals 14 residues.

V and J are TRBV30 and TRBJ2-6; D gene unclear. V was shortened by 0 bases and J by 0 bases, with 6 bases between the two germline ends. Germline values: CDR1 GTSNPN, CDR2 SVGIG (reference sequence). The CDR3 is 15 amino acids. The CDR3 sequence is CAWSVMLSGANVLTF. In DNA form, the CDR3 reads TGTGCCTGGAGTGTCATGCTCTCTGGGGCCAACGTCCTGACTTTC.

This chain uses TRBV7-3 with TRBJ2-1, with 10 bases fitting TRBD2. V shed 5 bases, J shed 7 bases, and the junction held 5 bases outside the gene matches. The CDR3 contains 14 residues. Per the germline V gene, CDR1 is SGHTA and CDR2 is FQGTGA. CDR3 bases: TGTGCCAGCAGCATAGTTAGCGGGGGGAATGAGCAGTTCTTC. Protein: CASSIVSGGNEQFF.

The rearrangement joins TRBV24-1 to TRBJ1-2; unclear D gene. Germline V lookup: CDR1 KGHDR, CDR2 SFDVKD. The CDR3 spans 14 residues. V lost 5 bases, J lost 4 bases, and 13 bases lay in between. CDR3 DNA sequence: TGTGCCACCAGTGCCCCGGGAGGGAGCTATGGCTACACCTTC. Its protein product is CATSAPGGSYGYTF.